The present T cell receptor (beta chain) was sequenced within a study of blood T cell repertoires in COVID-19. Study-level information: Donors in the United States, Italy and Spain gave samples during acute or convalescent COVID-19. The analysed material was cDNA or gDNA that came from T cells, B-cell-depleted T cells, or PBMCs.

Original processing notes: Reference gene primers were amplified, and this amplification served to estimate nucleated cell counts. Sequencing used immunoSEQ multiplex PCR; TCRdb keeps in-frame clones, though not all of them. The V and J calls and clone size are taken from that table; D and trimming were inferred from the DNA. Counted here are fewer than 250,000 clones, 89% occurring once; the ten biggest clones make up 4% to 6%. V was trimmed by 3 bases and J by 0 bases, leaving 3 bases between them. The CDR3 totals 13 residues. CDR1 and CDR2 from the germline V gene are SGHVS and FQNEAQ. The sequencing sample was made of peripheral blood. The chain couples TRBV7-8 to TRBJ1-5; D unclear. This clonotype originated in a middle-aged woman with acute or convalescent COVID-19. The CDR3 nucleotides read TGTGCCAGCAGCTTTAATAGCAATCAGCCCCAGCATTTT. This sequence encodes CASSFNSNQPQHF.